The 6 T cell receptor beta chains below were found in one sample sequenced in a study of Tregs in tolerant kidney transplant recipients. The assay was immunoSEQ multiplex PCR, and TCRdb's table has in-frame clones only and misses some. The sample records 110,000 or so clones, 90% being singletons. The sample here was CD4+ T cells from blood, taken before the transplant. These receptors were taken from a human donor who received a combined kidney and bone marrow transplant.

The J gene is TRBJ2-7, the V gene TRBV6-5; 7 bases match TRBD2. The CDR3 has 15 residues. The germline V gene encodes CDR1 MNHEY and CDR2 SVGAGI. V gave up 6 bases and J gave up 1 base; unmatched junction bases: 9. CDR3 amino acids: CASSRGTIGSYEQYF. CDR3 bases: TGTGCCAGCAGCCGAGGGACTATTGGATCCTACGAGCAGTACTTC.

This clone was detected only a few times. The V call is TRBV5-1, the J call TRBJ1-3; D is ambiguous. Germline V gene sequence: CDR1 SGHRS, CDR2 YFSETQ. The CDR3 runs to 13 residues. Trimming shortened V by 0 bases and J by 4 bases, and 5 bases separated the two germline ends. The CDR3 sequence is CASSLAEGNTIYF. For the CDR3, the DNA is TGCGCCAGCAGCTTGGCCGAGGGAAACACCATATATTTT. Complete variable domain (other parts from reference TRBV5-1 and TRBJ1-3): KAGVTQTPRYLIKTRGQQVTLSCSPISGHRSVSWYQQTPGQGLQFLFEYFSETQRNKGNFPGRFSGRQFSNSRSEMNVSTLELGDSALYLCASSLAEGNTIYFGEGSWLTVV.

V is TRBV28 and J is TRBJ2-3; 9 positions agree with TRBD1. The CDR3 has 16 amino acids. The V gene end was trimmed by 5 bases and the J gene end by 3 bases; junction bases not matched to a gene: 9. Germline assignment: CDR1 MDHEN and CDR2 SYDVKM. The CDR3 here is CASSPPPGTGTDTQYF. The CDR3 DNA sequence: TGTGCCAGCAGTCCACCCCCCGGGACAGGGACAGATACGCAGTATTTT.

This chain connects TRBV2 to TRBJ1-5; D unresolved. Per the germline V gene, CDR1 is SNHLY and CDR2 is FYNNEI. This CDR3 contains 15 residues. V gave up 6 bases and J gave up 0 bases, with 12 bases separating them. The CDR3: CASRKLEDSNQPQHF. The DNA of the CDR3 is TGTGCCAGCAGGAAACTGGAGGATAGCAATCAGCCCCAGCATTTT.

The chain recombines TRBV6-1 with TRBJ2-6, with D unclear. The germline V gene has CDR1 MNHNS and CDR2 SASEGT. Between the trimmed V and J ends, which lost 1 base and 0 bases, there was a span of 4 bases. The CDR3 runs to 15 residues. Here the CDR3 DNA reads TGTGCCAGCAGTGAAGACAGCTCTGGGGCCAACGTCCTGACTTTC. This encodes CASSEDSSGANVLTF.

In this sample, this clone turned up a few times. This chain uses TRBV10-1 with TRBJ2-7, with TRBD2 as a possible D gene (5 bases). Germline lookup yields CDR1 WNHNN and CDR2 SYGVQD (reference sequence). The V gene lost 6 bases and the J gene lost 6 bases, with 12 bases spanning the gap. The CDR3 consists of 12 residues. Here the CDR3 DNA reads TGCGCCAGCAGAGCACCCGCGGGCGAGCAGTACTTC. Its protein is CASRAPAGEQYF.